The clone carrying this T cell receptor beta chain was detected only a few times. V lost 3 bases and J lost 0, with 11 bases in between. Germline V gives CDR1 SEHNR, CDR2 FQNEAQ (reference sequence). The CDR3 has 15 residues. In TCRdb, the RT-PCR reads were re-called with MiXCR into one record per CDR3 protein. Of roughly 650,000 distinct CDR3 sequences in the sample, roughly 14% were seen once. This sample is drawn from a study of response to subunit inactivated influenza vaccine. The J gene is TRBJ2-5, the V gene TRBV7-9; no clear D gene. The origin of this receptor is a man in his fifties or sixties who received an inactivated influenza vaccine. Here the sequenced sample was PBMCs from blood, taken approximately 12 days after vaccination. The DNA for the CDR3 is TGTGCCAGCAGCTTGGATCCGGCGTACCAAGAGACCCAGTACTTC. Translating it yields CASSLDPAYQETQYF.